The sequence of this T cell receptor beta chain was determined in a study of T cell repertoires in cytomegalovirus infection. Study at large: Well-studied HLA-B-restricted CMV epitopes were used in the study alongside recently identified HLA-C-restricted ones. Public TCR beta signatures provided an indication of both CMV infection and a matching HLA type. Findings and limits, study-wide: Cumulative public TCR beta family frequency identified CMV carriers with the relevant HLA. The study found HLA-C-restricted CMV-specific TCR beta clonotypes dominating the ex vivo response.

TCRdb itself ran the reads through MiXCR, one entry per CDR3 protein. Of about 700,000 distinct CDR3 sequences listed, roughly 36% are singletons. The CDR3 spans 16 residues. After removal of 7 bases from V and 0 bases from J, the junction contained 6 bases not matched to a gene. CDR1 and CDR2 (germline): SGHVS, FNYEAQ. Regarding this clonotype: Its target is unknown.

The sequencing used cultured PBMCs, collected from culture after CMV antigen stimulation. This receptor was taken from a human donor in good health (CMV status not recorded). Some clones in this sample may be carry-over from other donors' samples. The chain employs TRBV7-6 and TRBJ2-6; 7 bases agree with TRBD2. The CDR3 sequence is CASKPGLNSGANVLTF. The DNA of the CDR3 is TGTGCCAGCAAGCCGGGACTAAACTCTGGGGCCAACGTCCTGACTTTC.